This passage covers 12 T cell receptor beta chains from one sample sequenced in a study of lymphopenia after photon versus proton radiotherapy (dated by TCRdb to about 2019). The library was made by the immunoSEQ multiplex PCR assay. TCRdb took this table from immuneACCESS and kept in-frame rearrangements with V and J called. Such tables lack part of the clones; where checked against another copy, unresolved V genes explain under half of the gap, and the rest is unexplained. The sample table shows 17,000 or so clones, and about 88% are seen once. About a tenth of the sample comes from the top ten. Specimen: peripheral blood, collected from a patient treated with proton-based radiotherapy. These receptors were collected from a man aged 70-80 years with pancreatic cancer.

This chain connects TRBV5-1 to TRBJ1-1; D possibly corresponds to TRBD1 (5 bases). V lost 3 bases to trimming and J lost 6 bases, with 15 bases between them. The CDR3 length is 14 residues. The germline gives CDR1 SGHRS, CDR2 YFSETQ. The CDR3 sequence is CASSSLLGGAEAFF. The CDR3 region has the DNA TGCGCCAGCAGCTCCCTTTTGGGGGGGGCTGAAGCTTTCTTT. The full variable domain, completed using reference TRBV5-1 and TRBJ1-1, is KAGVTQTPRYLIKTRGQQVTLSCSPISGHRSVSWYQQTPGQGLQFLFEYFSETQRNKGNFPGRFSGRQFSNSRSEMNVSTLELGDSALYLCASSSLLGGAEAFFGQGTRLTVV.

This clone was seen once. This chain joins TRBV6-1 and TRBJ2-7; possibly TRBD1 or TRBD2 for D (5 bases each). The CDR3 is made up of 14 amino acids. From germline, CDR1 is MNHNS and CDR2 SASEGT. The V and J ends lost 5 bases and 3 bases respectively, with 14 bases between them. CDR3 DNA: TGTGCCAGCAGTTATAAGGGACCCAACTACGAGCAGTACTTC. Amino acid sequence: CASSYKGPNYEQYF.

This rearrangement joins TRBV30 to TRBJ1-2; D uncertain. The germline V gene encodes CDR1 GTSNPN and CDR2 SVGIG (reference sequence). The CDR3 totals 9 residues. Trimming shortened V by 5 bases and J by 6 bases, and 4 bases separated the two germline ends. The CDR3 loop reads CAWLDGYTF. The DNA of the CDR3 is TGTGCCTGGTTGGATGGCTACACCTTC. The full variable domain, its missing parts supplied by reference TRBV30 and TRBJ1-2, is SQTIHQWPATLVQPVGSPLSLECTVEGTSNPNLYWYRQAAGRGLQLLFYSVGIGQISSEVPQNLSASRPQDRQFILSSKKLLLSDSGFYLCAWLDGYTFGSGTRLTVV.

This clone has only a few counts. Additional DNA sequences in this sample encode the identical CDR3. The chain combines TRBV28 with TRBJ1-4, with D tentatively TRBD1 (5 bases). CDR1 is MDHEN and CDR2 is SYDVKM in the germline V gene. The CDR3 loop spans 17 amino acids. The V and J ends lost 2 bases and 7 bases respectively, with 20 bases between them. CDR3 protein: CASSLRSAWGRGEKLFF. CDR3 in DNA: TGTGCCAGCAGTTTAAGGTCTGCATGGGGGAGGGGTGAAAAACTGTTTTTT.

V gene TRBV11-3 combines with J gene TRBJ2-7; no clear D gene. CDR1 SGHNT and CDR2 YENEEA come from the germline V gene. V was shortened by 0 bases and J by 6 bases, with 3 bases between the two germline ends. The CDR3 has 11 amino acids. The CDR3 region is CASSLESEQYF. The DNA of the CDR3 is TGTGCCAGCAGCTTAGAATCCGAGCAGTACTTC.

This sequence joins TRBV14 and TRBJ2-5, with TRBD2 identical over 13 bases. Judging by the DNA end, TRBJ2-7 fits better; the J call may be wrong. Germline values: CDR1 SGHDN, CDR2 FVKESK. The CDR3 is 15 amino acids. The CDR3 reads CASSQGTSGVYEQYF. DNA of the CDR3: TGTGCCAGCAGCCAGGGGACTAGCGGGGTGTACGAGCAGTACTTC.

CDR3 residues: CASSSYGTGNNEQFF. The CDR3 nucleotides read TGCGCCAGCAGCTCCTATGGGACAGGCAACAATGAGCAGTTCTTC. This rearrangement joins TRBV5-1 to TRBJ2-1; 8 nucleotides align to TRBD1. V gave up 3 bases and J gave up 5 bases; unmatched junction bases: 7. The V gene's germline CDR1 is SGHRS and CDR2 YFSETQ. This CDR3 is 15 amino acids long.

The J gene is TRBJ1-3, the V gene TRBV6-1; unclear D gene. The CDR3 totals 14 residues. Germline-derived CDR1 and CDR2 are MNHNS and SASEGT. V was pared by 8 bases and J by 3 bases, with 14 bases between. CDR3 in DNA: TGTGCCAGCGGCGAGGACGTAGGTGGAAACACCATATATTTT. Its translation: CASGEDVGGNTIYF.

The CDR3 spells CASRPRKTAQETQYF. Here the CDR3 DNA reads TGTGCCAGCAGGCCTCGAAAGACAGCCCAAGAGACCCAGTACTTC. V is TRBV5-8 and J is TRBJ2-5; D is possibly TRBD1 (5 bases). The CDR3 is made up of 15 amino acids. The V end lost 5 bases, the J end lost 1 base, and 15 bases lay between the germline ends. The germline gives CDR1 SGHTS, CDR2 YDEGEE.

V and J are TRBV7-9 and TRBJ1-4; D is possibly TRBD1 (5 bases). This CDR3 has 14 residues. In germline, CDR1 is SEHNR, CDR2 FQNEAQ (reference sequence). Trimming left V 1 base short and J 6 bases short, with 9 bases between. The CDR3 loop is CASSLGAGDEKLFF. The CDR3 DNA is TGTGCCAGCAGCTTAGGGGCGGGGGATGAAAAACTGTTTTTT.

The V call is TRBV2, the J call TRBJ2-7; 9 bases fit TRBD2. The CDR3 covers 15 residues. The trim removed 2 bases at V and 5 bases at J, leaving 7 bases unmatched. Looked up from germline, CDR1 is SNHLY and CDR2 is FYNNEI. CDR3 sequence: CASSENGGRVDEQYF. The CDR3 DNA sequence: TGTGCCAGCAGTGAAAATGGCGGGAGGGTCGACGAGCAGTACTTC.

The rearrangement joins TRBV5-6 to TRBJ2-7; TRBD1 matches at 7 bases. Unmatched junction bases numbered 9, after V lost 4 bases and J lost 2 bases. Germline CDR1 SGHDT, CDR2 YYEEEE. The CDR3 contains 15 residues. CDR3 amino acids: CASSVLQGPPYEQYF. The CDR3 DNA reads as TGTGCCAGCAGCGTCTTACAGGGGCCCCCCTACGAGCAGTACTTC.